Listed below are T cell receptor beta chains from one sample, sequenced in a study of cytomegalovirus exposure and HLA in healthy donors. Repertoires were generated with immunoSEQ multiplex PCR, while TCRdb's copy carries only in-frame clones and drops some. The repertoire holds some 160,000 clones, with roughly four fifths as singletons. Sequencing input: PBMCs. The receptors here all came from a woman between 45 and 60 years old in good health and CMV-seronegative. The CDR3 runs from the conserved cysteine through the conserved F or W. A D gene is named only where the DNA matches it firmly. The size entry is marked missing in some rows and otherwise reads once, few, many or a size class.

V gene: TRBV28; D gene: .; clone size: .; J gene: TRBJ2-7; CDR3 DNA: TGTGCCAGCACAAATCCGACTGGCTACGAGCAGTACTTC; CDR3 protein: CASTNPTGYEQYF
V gene: TRBV2; D gene: .; clone size: .; J gene: TRBJ1-4; CDR3 DNA: TGTGCCAGCAGACTAACAGGCCCCGGCTTAAATGAAAAACTGTTTTTT; CDR3 protein: CASRLTGPGLNEKLFF
V gene: TRBV9; D gene: .; clone size: .; J gene: TRBJ1-1; CDR3 DNA: TGTGCCAGCAGCTCAGCTTCGGGGAGAGCTTTCTTT; CDR3 protein: CASSSASGRAFF
V gene: TRBV15; D gene: TRBD1; clone size: .; J gene: TRBJ1-5; CDR3 DNA: TGTGCCACCAGCAGAGATCCTGGGACAGACGGGTTCGGCAATCAGCCCCAGCATTTT; CDR3 protein: CATSRDPGTDGFGNQPQHF
V gene: TRBV7-6; D gene: .; clone size: .; J gene: TRBJ2-7; CDR3 DNA: TGTGCCAGCAGCTTAGTAGGCCATGGGGCCTACGAGCAGTACTTC; CDR3 protein: CASSLVGHGAYEQYF
V gene: TRBV5-1; D gene: .; clone size: .; J gene: TRBJ1-1; CDR3 DNA: TGCGCCAGCAGCTTGGTTGCAGGAAACACTGAAGCTTTCTTT; CDR3 protein: CASSLVAGNTEAFF
V gene: TRBV7-2; D gene: .; clone size: .; J gene: TRBJ2-2; CDR3 DNA: TGTGCCAGCAGCTTCAACAGGAACACCGGGGAGCTGTTTTTT; CDR3 protein: CASSFNRNTGELFF
V gene: TRBV28; D gene: TRBD1; clone size: .; J gene: TRBJ2-7; CDR3 DNA: TGTGCCAGCAGTTTAGGGACAGGGTTCGACGAGCAGTACTTC; CDR3 protein: CASSLGTGFDEQYF
V gene: TRBV30; D gene: TRBD1; clone size: .; J gene: TRBJ1-6; CDR3 DNA: TGTGCCTGGAGTGTACGATCGGCAGGGGGTTGGGATAATTCACCCCTCCACTTT; CDR3 protein: CAWSVRSAGGWDNSPLHF
V gene: TRBV19; D gene: TRBD1; clone size: .; J gene: TRBJ1-2; CDR3 DNA: TGTGCCAGTAGTACCCCAAACCCGGGACAGGGGACCTATGGCTACACCTTC; CDR3 protein: CASSTPNPGQGTYGYTF
V gene: TRBV27; D gene: TRBD1; clone size: .; J gene: TRBJ2-7; CDR3 DNA: TGTGCCAGCAGTTTCGGGACAGGGGTGAGCGAGCAGTACTTC; CDR3 protein: CASSFGTGVSEQYF
V gene: TRBV4-2; D gene: .; clone size: .; J gene: TRBJ1-1; CDR3 DNA: TGTGCCAGCAGCCAGGAAGGCGGGACTGAAGCTTTCTTT; CDR3 protein: CASSQEGGTEAFF
V gene: TRBV29-1; D gene: .; clone size: .; J gene: TRBJ2-1; CDR3 DNA: TGCAGCGTTGAACCCAATAGGAGGGGTGAGCAGTTCTTC; CDR3 protein: CSVEPNRRGEQFF
V gene: TRBV28; D gene: .; clone size: .; J gene: TRBJ2-4; CDR3 DNA: TGTGCCAGCAGTTTACAACAGGGAAAAAACATTCAGTACTTC; CDR3 protein: CASSLQQGKNIQYF
V gene: TRBV28; D gene: TRBD2; clone size: once; J gene: TRBJ2-7; CDR3 DNA: TGTGCCAGCAGCTGGGGACTAGCGGGAGCCTACGAGCAGTACTTC; CDR3 protein: CASSWGLAGAYEQYF
V gene: TRBV11-3; D gene: .; clone size: .; J gene: TRBJ1-1; CDR3 DNA: TGTGCCAGCAGCTCCGGAGGTTTGAACACTGAAGCTTTCTTT; CDR3 protein: CASSSGGLNTEAFF
V gene: TRBV10-3; D gene: .; clone size: .; J gene: TRBJ1-2; CDR3 DNA: TGTGCCATCAGTGAGTCCCCAGTCAACTATGGCTACACCTTC; CDR3 protein: CAISESPVNYGYTF
V gene: TRBV2; D gene: TRBD1; clone size: .; J gene: TRBJ1-1; CDR3 DNA: TGTGCCAGCAGTAGGGACAGGGGGGTCTTTGGCACTGAAGCTTTCTTT; CDR3 protein: CASSRDRGVFGTEAFF
V gene: TRBV5-6; D gene: .; clone size: once; J gene: TRBJ2-1; CDR3 DNA: TGTGCCAGCAGCCAGGAAACAGGCGTTACCTACAATGAGCAGTTCTTC; CDR3 protein: CASSQETGVTYNEQFF
V gene: TRBV2; D gene: .; clone size: .; J gene: TRBJ1-6; CDR3 DNA: TGTGCCAGCAGTGTTGAGCGGTCGGATGGGCCACCCCTCCACTTT; CDR3 protein: CASSVERSDGPPLHF
V gene: TRBV28; D gene: .; clone size: few; J gene: TRBJ1-5; CDR3 DNA: TGTGCCAGCAGCCCAGATCAGCCCCAGCATTTT; CDR3 protein: CASSPDQPQHF
V gene: TRBV13; D gene: .; clone size: .; J gene: TRBJ1-2; CDR3 DNA: TGTGCCAGCAGCTATGCTAGGGGGTCAGCTAACTATGGCTACACCTTC; CDR3 protein: CASSYARGSANYGYTF
V gene: TRBV18; D gene: .; clone size: .; J gene: TRBJ1-2; CDR3 DNA: TGTGCCAGCTCACCACATCCGCCAGGAAACTATGGCTACACCTTC; CDR3 protein: CASSPHPPGNYGYTF
V gene: TRBV28; D gene: TRBD2; clone size: once; J gene: TRBJ2-7; CDR3 DNA: TGTGCCAGCAGTTTAGGTAGCCTAGCGGGGGGGGATGCCTACGAGCAGTACTTC; CDR3 protein: CASSLGSLAGGDAYEQYF
V gene: TRBV28; D gene: TRBD1; clone size: .; J gene: TRBJ1-2; CDR3 DNA: TGTGCCAGCAATGACAGGGGGCTCTCCTATGGCTACACCTTC; CDR3 protein: CASNDRGLSYGYTF
V gene: TRBV9; D gene: TRBD2; clone size: .; J gene: TRBJ2-5; CDR3 DNA: TGTGCCAGCAGCGTAGCTACGGCTAGCGGGGGGCCATTAGAGACCCAGTACTTC; CDR3 protein: CASSVATASGGPLETQYF
V gene: TRBV5-8; D gene: .; clone size: .; J gene: TRBJ2-7; CDR3 DNA: TGTGCCAGCAGCCTGAGGGCAGCCTACGAGCAGTACTTC; CDR3 protein: CASSLRAAYEQYF
V gene: TRBV18; D gene: TRBD1; clone size: .; J gene: TRBJ2-5; CDR3 DNA: TGTGCCAGCTCACCTACGACAGGGGGAGAGACCCAGTACTTC; CDR3 protein: CASSPTTGGETQYF
V gene: TRBV9; D gene: .; clone size: .; J gene: TRBJ1-2; CDR3 DNA: TGTGCCAGCAGATCGGGCAGGGGCTTTGGCTACACCTTC; CDR3 protein: CASRSGRGFGYTF
V gene: TRBV18; D gene: TRBD2; clone size: .; J gene: TRBJ2-7; CDR3 DNA: TGTGCCAGCTCACCGACGCCGGGACTAAACTACGAGCAGTACTTC; CDR3 protein: CASSPTPGLNYEQYF
V gene: TRBV18; D gene: .; clone size: .; J gene: TRBJ2-5; CDR3 DNA: TGTGCCAGCTCACCTAGGGGGTTAGAGACCCAGTACTTC; CDR3 protein: CASSPRGLETQYF
V gene: TRBV7-9; D gene: TRBD1; clone size: once; J gene: TRBJ2-1; CDR3 DNA: TGTGCCAGCGCAACCGGGACAGTTTACAATGAGCAGTTCTTC; CDR3 protein: CASATGTVYNEQFF
V gene: TRBV19; D gene: TRBD1; clone size: .; J gene: TRBJ2-1; CDR3 DNA: TGTGCCAGCCGGGACAGGGCTTACAATGAGCAGTTCTTC; CDR3 protein: CASRDRAYNEQFF
V gene: TRBV15; D gene: TRBD2; clone size: .; J gene: TRBJ2-3; CDR3 DNA: TGTGCCACCAGCAGAGGATCTAGCGGGGGGAACCGAGGAACAGATACGCAGTATTTT; CDR3 protein: CATSRGSSGGNRGTDTQYF
V gene: TRBV14; D gene: .; clone size: .; J gene: TRBJ2-2; CDR3 DNA: TGTGCCAGCAGCCAAGATCGACGGGGTCGGGGCACCGGGGAGCTGTTTTTT; CDR3 protein: CASSQDRRGRGTGELFF
V gene: TRBV19; D gene: TRBD1; clone size: .; J gene: TRBJ1-5; CDR3 DNA: TGTGCCAGTAGTGCGGGACAGGGCCCCAATCAGCCCCAGCATTTT; CDR3 protein: CASSAGQGPNQPQHF
V gene: TRBV11-2; D gene: .; clone size: .; J gene: TRBJ2-6; CDR3 DNA: TGTGCCAGCAGCCCAGCGGACTCTGGGGCCAACGTCCTGACTTTC; CDR3 protein: CASSPADSGANVLTF
V gene: TRBV7-9; D gene: .; clone size: .; J gene: TRBJ1-5; CDR3 DNA: TGTGCCAGTGCGGACAGTTCGCAGCCCCAGCATTTT; CDR3 protein: CASADSSQPQHF
V gene: TRBV28; D gene: .; clone size: .; J gene: TRBJ2-7; CDR3 DNA: TGTGCCAGCACGCAGGGTCGAGTGGGAGAGCAGTACTTC; CDR3 protein: CASTQGRVGEQYF
V gene: TRBV9; D gene: TRBD2; clone size: .; J gene: TRBJ2-1; CDR3 DNA: TGTGCCAGCGGGCTGGCTAGCGGGCTTTACAATGAGCAGTTCTTC; CDR3 protein: CASGLASGLYNEQFF
V gene: TRBV5-1; D gene: TRBD1; clone size: .; J gene: TRBJ2-1; CDR3 DNA: TGCGCCAGCAGCCGAGACCCGGGACAGAACAATGAGCAGTTCTTC; CDR3 protein: CASSRDPGQNNEQFF
V gene: TRBV5-1; D gene: .; clone size: .; J gene: TRBJ1-3; CDR3 DNA: TGCGCCAGCACTGACACGGCCGGAAACACCATATATTTT; CDR3 protein: CASTDTAGNTIYF
V gene: TRBV5-1; D gene: .; clone size: .; J gene: TRBJ2-5; CDR3 DNA: TGCGCCAGCAGCTCCCAGACAGCCCTAACCCAAGAGACCCAGTACTTC; CDR3 protein: CASSSQTALTQETQYF
V gene: TRBV5-1; D gene: .; clone size: .; J gene: TRBJ1-2; CDR3 DNA: TGCGCCAGCAGCCCCGAGCCCGGGTTTAACTATGGCTACACCTTC; CDR3 protein: CASSPEPGFNYGYTF
V gene: TRBV9; D gene: .; clone size: .; J gene: TRBJ1-1; CDR3 DNA: TGTGCCAGCAGCGCACAGGGCGTCGGCACTGAAGCTTTCTTT; CDR3 protein: CASSAQGVGTEAFF
V gene: TRBV5-1; D gene: TRBD2; clone size: .; J gene: TRBJ2-5; CDR3 DNA: TGCGCCAGCAGCTTTAGCGGGAGGGATGAGACCCAGTACTTC; CDR3 protein: CASSFSGRDETQYF
V gene: TRBV25-1; D gene: .; clone size: many; J gene: TRBJ1-4; CDR3 DNA: TGTGCCAGCAGTGATACCGGGCGGCGGGATGGTGAAAAACTGTTTTTT; CDR3 protein: CASSDTGRRDGEKLFF
V gene: TRBV28; D gene: .; clone size: .; J gene: TRBJ2-7; CDR3 DNA: TGTGCCAGCAGTTTGGGGGGCTCCTACGAGCAGTACTTC; CDR3 protein: CASSLGGSYEQYF
V gene: TRBV5-4; D gene: TRBD2; clone size: few; J gene: TRBJ2-2; CDR3 DNA: TGTGCCAGCACCTCCGGGACTAGCGGGAGTTTGGGACCCGGGGAGCTGTTTTTT; CDR3 protein: CASTSGTSGSLGPGELFF
V gene: TRBV2; D gene: .; clone size: .; J gene: TRBJ2-7; CDR3 DNA: TGTGCCAGCAGTGAGGGAGGCGAGCAGTACTTC; CDR3 protein: CASSEGGEQYF
V gene: TRBV9; D gene: TRBD2; clone size: .; J gene: TRBJ2-1; CDR3 DNA: TGTGCCAGCAGAGTTGGGGCGGGAGGGCCTTGGAGTTCGTCCTACAATGAGCAGTTCTTC; CDR3 protein: CASRVGAGGPWSSSYNEQFF
V gene: TRBV2; D gene: .; clone size: .; J gene: TRBJ1-5; CDR3 DNA: TGTGCCAGCAGTTTACTGACCAGGGTCAATCAGCCCCAGCATTTT; CDR3 protein: CASSLLTRVNQPQHF
V gene: TRBV30; D gene: .; clone size: .; J gene: TRBJ1-1; CDR3 DNA: TGTGCTTGTGGGCGGGGGAACACTGAAGCTTTCTTT; CDR3 protein: CACGRGNTEAFF
V gene: TRBV19; D gene: TRBD1; clone size: .; J gene: TRBJ1-5; CDR3 DNA: TGTGCCAGTAGTATTCGAACAGGGGGGGATCAGCCCCAGCATTTT; CDR3 protein: CASSIRTGGDQPQHF
V gene: TRBV7-6; D gene: .; clone size: .; J gene: TRBJ1-1; CDR3 DNA: TGTGCCAGCAGCTTAGCGAGAAGCCTCGGCACTGAAGCTTTCTTT; CDR3 protein: CASSLARSLGTEAFF